The next 13 T cell receptor beta chains were all read from a single sample in a study of blood T cell repertoires in COVID-19. The data were produced by immunoSEQ multiplex PCR, yet TCRdb's version contains in-frame clones alone and is incomplete. Of around 150,000 clones listed, 60% to 80% are singletons. Sequenced sample: peripheral blood. The receptors were gathered from a man aged 50-59 years with active or convalescent COVID-19.

The chain couples TRBV15 to TRBJ2-1; D might be TRBD2 (5 bases). The germline CDR1 and CDR2 sequences are LNHNV and YYDKDF (reference sequence). V lost 6 bases and J 4 bases, leaving 10 bases between the germline ends. CDR3 length equals 13 residues. In nucleotides, the CDR3 is TGTGCCACCAGTGGGTCGGGATACAATGAGCAGTTCTTC. Translated: CATSGSGYNEQFF.

The V and J genes are TRBV7-9 and TRBJ1-1; 7 bases match TRBD1. CDR1 and CDR2 (germline): SEHNR, FQNEAQ (reference sequence). V lost 2 bases, J lost 3 bases, and 6 bases stayed unmatched. This CDR3 has 15 residues. Here the CDR3 DNA reads TGTGCCAGCAGCTTACGACAGGGTAGGGACACTGAAGCTTTCTTT. Amino acid sequence: CASSLRQGRDTEAFF.

The chain recombines TRBV2 with TRBJ1-2; D is possibly TRBD1 (6 bases). Germline V gene sequence: CDR1 SNHLY, CDR2 FYNNEI. V lost 5 bases, J lost 0 bases, and 13 bases lay in between. CDR3 length equals 15 residues. The CDR3 DNA reads TGTGCCAGCAGTCCTCCGGACAGTACTAACTATGGCTACACCTTC. Its protein product is CASSPPDSTNYGYTF.

For the CDR3, the DNA is TGTGCCAGTAGTTCTAGCGGGGCACCCCCTTACAATGAGCAGTTCTTC. This encodes CASSSSGAPPYNEQFF. J is TRBJ2-1 and V is TRBV19; the match to TRBD2 covers 9 bases. The J segment lost 4 bases and the V segment lost 5 bases, leaving 9 bases of the junction unmatched. The CDR3 sequence is 16 residues long. CDR1 LNHDA and CDR2 SQIVND come from the germline V gene (reference sequence).

This clone was observed a few times. This sequence joins TRBV7-9 and TRBJ2-7; 14 nucleotides align to TRBD2. V was pared by 4 bases and J by 6 bases, with 2 bases of the junction left unmatched. CDR1 SEHNR and CDR2 FQNEAQ come from the germline V gene (reference sequence). The CDR3 length is 14 residues. The CDR3 DNA is TGTGCCAGCAGCTGGGGACTAGCGGGAGCCGAGCAGTACTTC. This codes for CASSWGLAGAEQYF.

The V gene is TRBV5-5, the J gene TRBJ2-3; D may be TRBD2 (5 bases). Between the trimmed V and J ends, which lost 3 bases and 2 bases, there was a span of 7 bases. Germline CDR1 reads SGHKS; CDR2 reads YYEKEE (reference sequence). This CDR3 comprises 13 residues. CDR3 loop: CASSWTVTDTQYF. As DNA, the CDR3 is TGTGCCAGCAGCTGGACTGTCACAGATACGCAGTATTTT.

V usage is TRBV14 and J usage is TRBJ2-5; TRBD2 matches 9 bases. This CDR3 has 16 amino acids. Germline CDR1 reads SGHDN; CDR2 reads FVKESK. Losses at the gene ends were 5 bases for V and 1 base for J; bases not matched to a gene: 8. CDR3 nucleotide sequence: TGTGCCAGCAGCGCCCGGGGCGGGAGGGTCCAAGAGACCCAGTACTTC. It codes for CASSARGGRVQETQYF.

V usage is TRBV7-2 and J usage is TRBJ1-1; a possible D gene is TRBD1 (5 bases). Germline V gene sequence: CDR1 SGHTA, CDR2 FQGNSA. The V and J ends lost 5 bases and 3 bases respectively, with 13 bases between them. The CDR3 covers 14 residues. Written as DNA, the CDR3 is TGTGCCAGCAGCCCCCTGGGGGGGGACACTGAAGCTTTCTTT. It encodes CASSPLGGDTEAFF.

The chain employs TRBV11-1 and TRBJ2-1; 14 bases are shared with TRBD2. With V trimmed by 3 bases and J by 7 bases, 5 bases remained unmatched. The CDR3 is 16 residues long. Germline CDR1 and CDR2: SGHAT and FQDESV (reference sequence). CDR3 sequence reads: CASSFLTSGRGNEQFF. CDR3 in DNA: TGTGCCAGCAGCTTCTTGACTAGCGGGAGGGGGAATGAGCAGTTCTTC.

The chain has TRBV4-2 and TRBJ1-5; 7 bases are a match to TRBD1. V gave up 4 bases and J gave up 5 bases; unmatched junction bases: 8. The germline gives CDR1 LGHNA, CDR2 YNFKEQ. This CDR3 has 15 amino acids. The CDR3 DNA reads as TGTGCCAGCAGCCCGAGGACAGGATCCGATCAGCCCCAGCATTTT. Translating gives CASSPRTGSDQPQHF.

This clone has a handful of counts. J is TRBJ1-2 and V is TRBV11-2, with D maybe TRBD1 (6 bases). Trimming stripped 3 bases from V and 2 bases from J, with 13 bases between. The CDR3 spans 15 residues. Germline V gene lookup returns CDR1 SGHAT and CDR2 FQNNGV. The CDR3 DNA follows: TGTGCCAGCAGCTTCGATTGGGGGGGCAACTATGGCTACACCTTC. Translation: CASSFDWGGNYGYTF.

This clone has a handful of counts. This chain joins TRBV2 and TRBJ2-7; 7 bases match TRBD1. The CDR3 spans 15 residues. Germline V CDR1 and CDR2: SNHLY, FYNNEI. Trimming took 6 bases from V and 0 from J; bases not matched to a gene: 8. Here the CDR3 DNA reads TGTGCCAGCAGCGACGGGACAGTCAGCTCCTACGAGCAGTACTTC. It encodes CASSDGTVSSYEQYF.

The chain couples TRBV19 to TRBJ2-5, with 10 positions matching TRBD1. The CDR3 loop spans 17 amino acids. The ends lost 2 bases at V and 0 bases at J; junction bases unmatched: 6. Germline V lookup: CDR1 LNHDA, CDR2 SQIVND (reference sequence). Written as DNA, the CDR3 is TGTGCCAGTAGTATATCCGCGGGGACAGGGGACCAAGAGACCCAGTACTTC. This encodes CASSISAGTGDQETQYF.